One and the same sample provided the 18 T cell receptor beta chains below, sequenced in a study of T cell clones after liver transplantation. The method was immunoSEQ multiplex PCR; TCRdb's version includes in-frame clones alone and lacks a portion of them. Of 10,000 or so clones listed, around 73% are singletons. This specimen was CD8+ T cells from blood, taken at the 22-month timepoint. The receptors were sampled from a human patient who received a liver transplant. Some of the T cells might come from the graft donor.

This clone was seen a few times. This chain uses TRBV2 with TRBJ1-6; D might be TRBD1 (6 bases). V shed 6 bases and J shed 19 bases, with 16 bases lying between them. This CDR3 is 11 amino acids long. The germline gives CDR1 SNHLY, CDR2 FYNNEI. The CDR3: CASRGEQGDHF. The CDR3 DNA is TGTGCCAGCAGGGGTGAACAGGGTGATCACTTT.

CDR3 loop: CASNSAGLLGDQPQHF. The DNA for the CDR3 is TGTGCCAGCAACTCCGCGGGACTCCTAGGTGATCAGCCCCAGCATTTT. This chain uses TRBV28 with TRBJ1-5; D is perhaps TRBD1 (5 bases). The CDR3 runs to 16 residues. The V end lost 7 bases, the J end lost 5 bases, and 21 bases lay between the germline ends. Germline V CDR1 and CDR2: MDHEN, SYDVKM.

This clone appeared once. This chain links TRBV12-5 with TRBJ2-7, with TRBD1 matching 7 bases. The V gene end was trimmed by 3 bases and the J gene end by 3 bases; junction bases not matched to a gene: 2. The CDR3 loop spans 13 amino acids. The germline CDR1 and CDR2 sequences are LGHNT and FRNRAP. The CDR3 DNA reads TGTGCTAGTGGTTTTGGGGACAGCTACGAGCAGTACTTC. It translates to CASGFGDSYEQYF.

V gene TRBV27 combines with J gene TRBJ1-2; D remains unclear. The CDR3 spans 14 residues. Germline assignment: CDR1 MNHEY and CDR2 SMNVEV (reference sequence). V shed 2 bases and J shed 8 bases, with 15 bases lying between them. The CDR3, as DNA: TGTGCCAGCAGTTTACTGGGATCATCGGAGGGCTACACCTTC. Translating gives CASSLLGSSEGYTF.

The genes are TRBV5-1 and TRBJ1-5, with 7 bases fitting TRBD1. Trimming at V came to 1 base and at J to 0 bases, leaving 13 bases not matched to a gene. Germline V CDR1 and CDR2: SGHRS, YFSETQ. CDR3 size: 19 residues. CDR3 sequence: CASSLSGTEGPFSNQPQHF. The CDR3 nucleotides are TGCGCCAGCAGCTTGTCCGGGACAGAGGGTCCATTTAGCAATCAGCCCCAGCATTTT.

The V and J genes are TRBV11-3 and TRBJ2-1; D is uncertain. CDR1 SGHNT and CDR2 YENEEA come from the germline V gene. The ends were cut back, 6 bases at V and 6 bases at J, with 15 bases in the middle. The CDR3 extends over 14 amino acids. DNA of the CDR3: TGTGCCAGCAGACAATCCAGTGGGATCAATGAGCAGTTCTTC. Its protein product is CASRQSSGINEQFF. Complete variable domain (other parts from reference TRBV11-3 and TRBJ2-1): EAGVVQSPRYKIIEKKQPVAFWCNPISGHNTLYWYLQNLGQGPELLIRYENEEAVDDSQLPKDRFSAERLKGVDSTLKIQPAELGDSAVYLCASRQSSGINEQFFGPGTRLTVL.

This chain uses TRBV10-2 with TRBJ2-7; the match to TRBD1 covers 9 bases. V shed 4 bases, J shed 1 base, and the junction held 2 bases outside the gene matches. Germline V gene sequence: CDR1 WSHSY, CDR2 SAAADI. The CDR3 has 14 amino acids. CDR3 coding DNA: TGCGCCAGCAGTGCCGACAGGGGGTCCTACGAGCAGTACTTC. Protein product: CASSADRGSYEQYF.

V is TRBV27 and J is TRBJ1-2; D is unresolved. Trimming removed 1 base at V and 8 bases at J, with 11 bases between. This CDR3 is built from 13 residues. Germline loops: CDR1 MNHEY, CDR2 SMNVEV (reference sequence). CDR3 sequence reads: CASSLFPSGGYTF. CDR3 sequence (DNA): TGTGCCAGCAGTTTATTTCCCTCGGGAGGCTACACCTTC.

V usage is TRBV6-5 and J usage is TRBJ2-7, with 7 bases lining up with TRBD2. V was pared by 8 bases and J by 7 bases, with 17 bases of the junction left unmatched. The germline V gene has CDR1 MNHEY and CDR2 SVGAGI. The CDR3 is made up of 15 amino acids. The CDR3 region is CASSLGEGFRSEQYF. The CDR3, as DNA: TGTGCCAGCTCTCTAGGGGAGGGATTTAGGTCGGAGCAGTACTTC.

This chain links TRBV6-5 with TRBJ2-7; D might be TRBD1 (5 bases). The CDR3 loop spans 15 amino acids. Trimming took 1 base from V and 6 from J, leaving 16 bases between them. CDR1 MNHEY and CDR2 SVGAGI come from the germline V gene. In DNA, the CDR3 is TGTGCCAGCAGTTACTACCAACTGGGTAGGGGCGAGCAGTACTTC. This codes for CASSYYQLGRGEQYF.

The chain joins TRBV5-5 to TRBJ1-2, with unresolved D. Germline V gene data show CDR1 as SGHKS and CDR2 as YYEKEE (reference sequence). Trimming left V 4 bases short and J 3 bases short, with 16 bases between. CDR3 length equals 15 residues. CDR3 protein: CASSEETYGDYGYTF. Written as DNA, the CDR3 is TGTGCCAGCAGCGAGGAGACCTACGGGGACTATGGCTACACCTTC.

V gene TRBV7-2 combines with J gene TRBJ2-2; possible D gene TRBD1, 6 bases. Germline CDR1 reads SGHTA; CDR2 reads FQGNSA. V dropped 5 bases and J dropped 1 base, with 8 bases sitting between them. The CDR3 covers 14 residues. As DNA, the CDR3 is TGTGCCAGCAGCCCACAGGGGAACACCGGGGAGCTGTTTTTT. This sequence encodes CASSPQGNTGELFF. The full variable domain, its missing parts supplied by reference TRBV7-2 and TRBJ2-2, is GAGVSQSPSNKVTEKGKDVELRCDPISGHTALYWYRQSLGQGLEFLIYFQGNSAPDKSGLPSDRFSAERTGGSVSTLTIQRTQQEDSAVYLCASSPQGNTGELFFGEGSRLTVL.

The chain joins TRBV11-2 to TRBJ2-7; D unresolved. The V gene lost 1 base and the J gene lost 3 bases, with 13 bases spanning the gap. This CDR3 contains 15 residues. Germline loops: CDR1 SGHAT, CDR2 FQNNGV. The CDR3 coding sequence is TGTGCCAGCAGCTTAGGAGGCAGCCCATTCTACGAGCAGTACTTC. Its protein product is CASSLGGSPFYEQYF.

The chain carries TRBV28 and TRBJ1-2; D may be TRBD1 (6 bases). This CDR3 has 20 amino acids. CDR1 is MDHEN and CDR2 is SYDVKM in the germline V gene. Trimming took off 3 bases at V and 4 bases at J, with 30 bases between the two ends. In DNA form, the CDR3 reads TGTGCCAGCAGTTTTACGGCAGGGGATGGGGGTAAGGCGGCGCTCTATGGCTACACCTTC. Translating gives CASSFTAGDGGKAALYGYTF.

This chain's CDR3 is CASSSPLEFGGYTF. DNA of the CDR3: TGTGCCAGCAGCTCTCCATTGGAGTTCGGCGGCTACACCTTC. The rearrangement joins TRBV7-9 to TRBJ1-2; D call uncertain. Trimming shortened V by 4 bases and J by 8 bases, and 17 bases separated the two germline ends. The CDR3 has 14 residues. Germline V lookup: CDR1 SEHNR, CDR2 FQNEAQ (reference sequence).

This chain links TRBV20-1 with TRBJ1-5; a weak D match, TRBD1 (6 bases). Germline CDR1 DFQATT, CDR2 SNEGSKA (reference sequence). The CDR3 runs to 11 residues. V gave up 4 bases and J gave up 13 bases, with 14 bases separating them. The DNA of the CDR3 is TGCAGTGCTAATCCGGGACACTTTCAGCATTTT. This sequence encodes CSANPGHFQHF.

The CDR3 DNA follows: TGTGCCAGCAGCATCAGGGGGGAGAACTACGAGCAGTACTTC. This codes for CASSIRGENYEQYF. The chain links TRBV7-8 to TRBJ2-7; weak D call: TRBD1 (7 bases). The CDR3 is 14 amino acids. The V and J ends lost 5 bases and 3 bases respectively, with 14 bases between them. Per germline, CDR1 SGHVS and CDR2 FQNEAQ. Based on the CDR3 plus reference TRBV7-8 and TRBJ2-7, the full variable domain is GAGVSQSPRYKVAKRGQDVALRCDPISGHVSLFWYQQALGQGPEFLTYFQNEAQLDKSGLPSDRFFAERPEGSVSTLKIQRTQQEDSAVYLCASSIRGENYEQYFGPGTRLTVT.

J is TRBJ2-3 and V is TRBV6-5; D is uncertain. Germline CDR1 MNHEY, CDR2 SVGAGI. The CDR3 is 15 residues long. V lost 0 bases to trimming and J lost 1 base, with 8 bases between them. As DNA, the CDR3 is TGTGCCAGCAGTTACTCCGCCGTGGGCACAGATACGCAGTATTTT. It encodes CASSYSAVGTDTQYF.